One TCR beta chain is described in this entry. The antigen remains unidentified. Primers for the PCR totalled 60 Vbeta and 13 Jbeta. Sequencing was performed with immunoSEQ multiplex PCR; in TCRdb, only in-frame clones are kept and a portion is missing. The sample carries some 190,000 clones, approximately 77% recorded once. Germline-derived CDR1 and CDR2 are MNHEY and SVGAGI. The V end was cut by 8 bases, the J end by 0 bases, with 11 bases between. The CDR3 covers 13 residues. These data are taken from a study of cytomegalovirus exposure and HLA in healthy donors. General observations from the study: Excluded: some indistinguishable V segments such as TRBV6-2 and TRBV6-3. Among the CMV-associated chains, three were confirmed in vitro as specific for CMV antigens. A later analysis found that most CMV-associated TCR beta chains appeared HLA-restricted.

The clonotype originates from a middle-aged man in good health and CMV-seropositive. The sample comprised PBMCs. This rearrangement joins TRBV6-5 to TRBJ2-7; tentatively, D is TRBD1 (6 bases). CDR3 amino acids: CASSRDTSYEQYF. CDR3 coding DNA: TGTGCCAGCTCTCGGGACACCTCCTACGAGCAGTACTTC.